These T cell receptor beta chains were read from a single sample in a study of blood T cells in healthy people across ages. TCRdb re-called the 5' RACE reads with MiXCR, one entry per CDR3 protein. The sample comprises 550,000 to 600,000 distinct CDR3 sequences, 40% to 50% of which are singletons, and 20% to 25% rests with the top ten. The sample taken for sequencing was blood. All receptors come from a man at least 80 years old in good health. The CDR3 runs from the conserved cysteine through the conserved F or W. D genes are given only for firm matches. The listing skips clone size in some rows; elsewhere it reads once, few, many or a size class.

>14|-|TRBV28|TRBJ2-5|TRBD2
TGTGCCAGCAGTTTAGCTAGCGGGAGGGCCGGGCAGTACTTC
CASSLASGRAGQYF
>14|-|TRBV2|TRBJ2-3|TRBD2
TGTGCCAGCAGAATACTAGCGAACACAGATACGCAGTATTTT
CASRILANTDTQYF
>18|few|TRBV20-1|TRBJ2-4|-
TGCAGTGCTAGAGATGGTTTCCAAGCCACCCTTACCAAAAACATTCAGTACTTC
CSARDGFQATLTKNIQYF
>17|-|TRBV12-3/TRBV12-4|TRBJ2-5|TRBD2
TGTGCCAGCAGCCTAATGACTAGCGGGAGGGGTGGGGAGACCCAGTACTTC
CASSLMTSGRGGETQYF
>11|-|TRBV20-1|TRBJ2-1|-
TGCAGTGCTAGAGCGACAGTGGGGCAGTTCTTC
CSARATVGQFF
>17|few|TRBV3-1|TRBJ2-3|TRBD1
TGTGCCAGCAGCCAAGATTCCGGGACAGGGACTGCAGATACGCAGTATTTT
CASSQDSGTGTADTQYF
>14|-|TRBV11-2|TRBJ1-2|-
TGTGCCAGCAGCCAACTTGGACCCTCCTATGGCTACACCTTC
CASSQLGPSYGYTF
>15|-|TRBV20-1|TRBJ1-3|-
TGCAGTGCTAGAGCGGATGTGAGCTCTGGAAACACCATATATTTT
CSARADVSSGNTIYF
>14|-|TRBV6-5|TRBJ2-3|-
TGTGCCAGCAGTTACGACAAGGCTACGGATACGCAGTATTTT
CASSYDKATDTQYF
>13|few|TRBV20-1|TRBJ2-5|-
TGCAGTGTTAGAGGAGGCGAACGAGAGACCCAGTACTTC
CSVRGGERETQYF
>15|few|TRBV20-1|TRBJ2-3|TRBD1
TGCAGTGCTCGCCGGGACAGGGGCAGCACAGATACGCAGTATTTT
CSARRDRGSTDTQYF
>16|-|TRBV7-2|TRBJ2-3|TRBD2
TGTGCCAGCAGGGGACTAGCGGGGGGGCAATTGGATACGCAGTATTTT
CASRGLAGGQLDTQYF
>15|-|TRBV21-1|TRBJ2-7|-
TGTGCCAGCAGCAAAGGTCGGAAAACAGGCTACGAGCAGTACTTC
CASSKGRKTGYEQYF
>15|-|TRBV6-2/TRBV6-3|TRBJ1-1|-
TGTGCCAGCAGTACCCCGGGTGGAGCCTACACTGAAGCTTTCTTT
CASSTPGGAYTEAFF
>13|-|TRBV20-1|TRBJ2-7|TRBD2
TGCAGTGCTAGACTAGCGGGGGTGTACGAGCAGTACTTC
CSARLAGVYEQYF
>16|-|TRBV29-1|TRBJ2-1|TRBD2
TGCAGCGTTGGAGGGCCCCCTGCGGGGGGGTACAATGAGCAGTTCTTC
CSVGGPPAGGYNEQFF
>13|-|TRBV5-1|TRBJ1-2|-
TGCGCCAGCAGCCGCACACAGGTCTATGGCTACACCTTC
CASSRTQVYGYTF
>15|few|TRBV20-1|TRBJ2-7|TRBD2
TGCAGTGCTAGAGACCTAGCGGGAGGGCCTCGGGAGCAGTACTTC
CSARDLAGGPREQYF
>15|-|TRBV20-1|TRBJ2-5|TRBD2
TGCAGTGCTGGGACTTCTCGCGGGGGACGAGAGACCCAGTACTTC
CSAGTSRGGRETQYF
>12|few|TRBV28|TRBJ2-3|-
TGTGCCAGTAGCCAGCTTACAGATACGCAGTATTTT
CASSQLTDTQYF
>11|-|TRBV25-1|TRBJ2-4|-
TGTGCCAGCAGTGAGGGGAATGTTCAGTACTTC
CASSEGNVQYF
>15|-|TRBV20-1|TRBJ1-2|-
TGCAGTGCTAGAGATCAGATTAGAGGGGCCTATGGCTACACCTTC
CSARDQIRGAYGYTF
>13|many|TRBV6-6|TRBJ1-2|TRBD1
TGTGCCAGCAGCTCGACAGGGGGGGGAGGCTACACCTTC
CASSSTGGGGYTF
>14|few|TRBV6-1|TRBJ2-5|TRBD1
TGTGCCAGCAGCCAGACAGGGGGCAAAGAGACCCAGTACTTC
CASSQTGGKETQYF
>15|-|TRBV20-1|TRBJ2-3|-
TGCAGTGCCCCTAATCCCTCTAGCGGCACAGATACGCAGTATTTT
CSAPNPSSGTDTQYF
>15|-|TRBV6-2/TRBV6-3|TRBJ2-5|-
TGTGCCAGCAGTAACAGCCTGGGGAACCAAGAGACCCAGTACTTC
CASSNSLGNQETQYF
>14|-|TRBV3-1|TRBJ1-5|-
TGTGCCAGCAGCCAAGATACTAGCAATCAGCCCCAGCATTTT
CASSQDTSNQPQHF
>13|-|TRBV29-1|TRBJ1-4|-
TGCAGCGTTGGATCAGGATGGAGTGAAAAACTGTTTTTT
CSVGSGWSEKLFF
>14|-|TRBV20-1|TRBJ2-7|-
TGCAGTGCGCCTAGCGTGGGGTCCTCCTACGAGCAGTACTTC
CSAPSVGSSYEQYF
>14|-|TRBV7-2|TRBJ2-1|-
TGTGCCAGCAGCGTAGCGACCCGGGAAAATGAGCAGTTCTTC
CASSVATRENEQFF
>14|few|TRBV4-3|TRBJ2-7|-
TGCGCCAGCAGCCAAGATAGGAGGGGAGAGGAGCAGTACTTC
CASSQDRRGEEQYF
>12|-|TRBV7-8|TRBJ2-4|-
TGTGCCAGCAGCTTAGTATCTAGTGAGCAGTACTTC
CASSLVSSEQYF
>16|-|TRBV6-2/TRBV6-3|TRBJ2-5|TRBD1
TGTGCCAGCAGTTCGCCAACCGGGACAGCTGCGGAGACCCAGTACTTC
CASSSPTGTAAETQYF
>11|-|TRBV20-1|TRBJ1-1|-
TGCAGTGCTCGCCAGGTCACTGAAGCTTTCTTT
CSARQVTEAFF
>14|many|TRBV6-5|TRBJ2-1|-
TGTGCCAGCAATAAGGACTACTCCTACAATGAGCAGTTCTTC
CASNKDYSYNEQFF
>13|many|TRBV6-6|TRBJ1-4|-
TGTGCCACATCCAAAAACGACGGACAGTTACTGTTTTTT
CATSKNDGQLLFF
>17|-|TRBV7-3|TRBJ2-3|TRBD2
TGTGCCAGCAGCTTAATGGCTAGCGGGGTCGCCGGAGATACGCAGTATTTT
CASSLMASGVAGDTQYF
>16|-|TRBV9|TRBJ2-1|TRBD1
TGTGCCAGCAGCACGAGGACAGGGGGAACCTACAATGAGCAGTTCTTC
CASSTRTGGTYNEQFF
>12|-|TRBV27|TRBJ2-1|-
TGTGCCAGCAGGCGACTTATCGGGCAGCAGTTCTTC
CASRRLIGQQFF